Below, 23 T cell receptor beta chains from the same sample are listed, as sequenced in a study of blood T cell repertoires in COVID-19. Data came from immunoSEQ multiplex PCR; TCRdb stores just in-frame clones and leaves some out. Found here are under 200,000 clones, 80% to 90% of them singletons; the top ten hold 3.6%. The sample consisted of PBMCs or T cells enriched from blood (not recorded which). The origin of the receptors is a woman between 45 and 65 years old in a cohort exposed to, infected with or recovered from COVID-19 (not recorded which).

This clone was seen more than once but under ten times. V gene TRBV6-5 combines with J gene TRBJ2-5; the match to TRBD1 covers 9 bases. With 6 bases clipped from V and 3 bases from J, the junction kept 5 bases outside the gene matches. CDR1 MNHEY and CDR2 SVGAGI come from the germline V gene. The CDR3 has 14 amino acids. CDR3 coding DNA: TGTGCCAGCAGACTGTGGACAGGGGAAGAGACCCAGTACTTC. As protein: CASRLWTGEETQYF.

The rearrangement uses TRBV6-5 and TRBJ2-4; 7 bases align to TRBD2. The CDR3 extends over 13 amino acids. Losses at the gene ends were 8 bases for V and 1 base for J; bases not matched to a gene: 2. Germline CDR1 MNHEY, CDR2 SVGAGI. CDR3 protein: CASGGDAKNIQYF. The CDR3 region has the DNA TGTGCCAGCGGGGGGGATGCCAAAAACATTCAGTACTTC.

This chain joins TRBV28 and TRBJ1-2; D is uncertain. Trimming stripped 7 bases from V and 6 bases from J, with 15 bases between. The germline CDR1 and CDR2 sequences are MDHEN and SYDVKM. The CDR3 has 13 residues. The CDR3 DNA reads TGTGCCAGCACCCCCCCCCAGGAAAATGGCTACACCTTC. Translated: CASTPPQENGYTF.

CDR3: CASSLGGLGLTDTQYF. CDR3 in DNA: TGTGCCAGCAGCTTGGGAGGACTAGGATTGACAGATACGCAGTATTTT. V gene TRBV5-4 combines with J gene TRBJ2-3, with 7 bases aligning to TRBD2. Trimming removed 0 bases from V and 3 bases from J; junction bases left unmatched: 7. The germline CDR1 and CDR2 sequences are SGHNT and YYREEE (reference sequence). CDR3 length equals 16 residues.

A few counts support this clone. The chain joins TRBV19 to TRBJ1-2; perhaps TRBD1 as D (5 bases). Germline loops: CDR1 LNHDA, CDR2 SQIVND (reference sequence). V gave up 4 bases and J gave up 0 bases, with 12 bases separating them. CDR3 length: 15 amino acids. The CDR3 loop reads CASSTKAGPNYGYTF. Written as DNA, the CDR3 is TGTGCCAGTAGTACGAAGGCAGGGCCTAACTATGGCTACACCTTC.

This chain uses TRBV18 with TRBJ2-1; the D is unclear. Germline V CDR1 and CDR2: KGHSH, LQKENI. Trimming shortened V by 6 bases and J by 5 bases, and 14 bases separated the two germline ends. The CDR3 spans 14 residues. Written as DNA, the CDR3 is TGTGCCAGCTCCCTCCTCATCGCGAACAATGAGCAGTTCTTC. Translation gives CASSLLIANNEQFF.

This sequence joins TRBV20-1 and TRBJ2-3; tentatively, D is TRBD2 (5 bases). The CDR3 runs 11 residues. Germline-derived CDR1 and CDR2 are DFQATT and SNEGSKA (reference sequence). The V end lost 5 bases, the J end lost 5 bases, and 8 bases lay between the germline ends. CDR3 sequence: CSALRGDTQYF. The CDR3 coding sequence is TGCAGTGCTCTTCGGGGAGATACGCAGTATTTT.

V and J are TRBV28 and TRBJ2-5; D call uncertain. Germline V gene lookup returns CDR1 MDHEN and CDR2 SYDVKM. Trimming took 4 bases from V and 1 from J, leaving 13 bases between them. CDR3 length: 15 residues. In DNA form, the CDR3 reads TGTGCCAGCAGTTCCTTATCCTCGGGCCAAGAGACCCAGTACTTC. As protein: CASSSLSSGQETQYF.

The rearrangement uses TRBV5-1 and TRBJ2-4; 8 nucleotides line up with TRBD1. The CDR3 is 15 amino acids. CDR1 is SGHRS, CDR2 YFSETQ, per germline. V lost 1 base and J lost 7; bases outside the gene matches: 7. The CDR3: CASSLTTGVPNIQYF. As DNA, the CDR3 is TGCGCCAGCAGCTTGACGACAGGGGTTCCGAACATTCAGTACTTC.

The sample holds a few counts of this clone. This chain's CDR3 is CASSLAGGSYEQYF. The CDR3 DNA reads as TGCGCCAGCAGCTTGGCGGGGGGCTCCTACGAGCAGTACTTC. The chain carries TRBV5-1 and TRBJ2-7; 7 nucleotides agree with TRBD2. V gave up 0 bases and J gave up 0 bases; unmatched junction bases: 0. This CDR3 spans 14 amino acids. Per the germline V gene, CDR1 is SGHRS and CDR2 is YFSETQ.

The chain carries TRBV2 and TRBJ1-5, with TRBD1 matching 7 bases. The germline CDR1 and CDR2 sequences are SNHLY and FYNNEI. The CDR3 is made up of 14 amino acids. The junction had 9 bases not matched to a gene; V was cut back by 6 bases and J by 7 bases. CDR3 in amino acids: CASRGDSERQPQHF. The CDR3 region has the DNA TGTGCCAGCAGGGGGGACAGTGAGAGACAGCCCCAGCATTTT.

The V call is TRBV7-9, the J call TRBJ1-1; maybe TRBD1 (6 bases). V was clipped by 4 bases and J by 3 bases, with 9 bases between them. CDR3 length: 13 amino acids. Per the germline V gene, CDR1 is SEHNR and CDR2 is FQNEAQ (reference sequence). The CDR3: CASSSNRDTEAFF. CDR3 coding DNA: TGTGCCAGCAGCTCTAACAGGGACACTGAAGCTTTCTTT.

The chain recombines TRBV15 with TRBJ2-1, with TRBD1 matching 8 bases. The junction had 5 bases not matched to a gene; V was cut back by 3 bases and J by 10 bases. The CDR3 length is 13 residues. Looked up from germline, CDR1 is LNHNV and CDR2 is YYDKDF (reference sequence). As DNA, the CDR3 is TGTGCCACCAGCAGGGACCGACAGGGGGAGCAGTTCTTC. It encodes CATSRDRQGEQFF.

The table lists this clone with a few counts. The same CDR3 also results from other DNA sequences found in this sample. The CDR3 DNA reads as TGTGCCAGCAGCCTCCTAGCGGGGGGTCTCACCGGGGAGCTGTTTTTT. Translating gives CASSLLAGGLTGELFF. V is TRBV27 and J is TRBJ2-2; 11 nucleotides line up with TRBD2. Germline assignment: CDR1 MNHEY and CDR2 SMNVEV (reference sequence). CDR3 size: 16 residues. J was trimmed by 4 bases and V by 6 bases; bases with no gene match: 7.

This sequence joins TRBV28 and TRBJ2-7, with 11 bases lining up with TRBD1. CDR1 MDHEN and CDR2 SYDVKM come from the germline V gene. V trimming: 0 bases; J trimming: 3 bases; junction bases outside the gene matches: 7. This CDR3 contains 17 residues. The CDR3 DNA reads as TGTGCCAGCAGTTTATGGGGGACAGGGGGAATTAACTACGAGCAGTACTTC. Translated, it gives CASSLWGTGGINYEQYF.

The chain combines TRBV11-2 with TRBJ1-6; no clear D gene. Per germline, CDR1 SGHAT and CDR2 FQNNGV. Trimming pared 5 bases from V and 0 bases from J, leaving 8 bases between. The CDR3 contains 15 residues. CDR3 region: CASSARSSYNSPLHF. DNA of the CDR3: TGTGCCAGCAGCGCAAGGAGCTCCTATAATTCACCCCTCCACTTT.

The rearrangement uses TRBV28 and TRBJ1-4; D is uncertain. The CDR3 consists of 18 residues. Germline values: CDR1 MDHEN, CDR2 SYDVKM. Trimming shortened V by 8 bases and J by 0 bases, and 22 bases separated the two germline ends. CDR3 amino acids: CASFHNEVEVATNEKLFF. The CDR3 nucleotides are TGTGCCAGCTTTCACAACGAGGTAGAGGTTGCAACTAATGAAAAACTGTTTTTT.

The chain joins TRBV12-3 or TRBV12-4 to TRBJ2-1; D gene unclear. The CDR3 extends over 13 amino acids. Trimming removed 3 bases from V and 10 bases from J, with 13 bases in between. CDR3: CASSLELGEEQFF. The CDR3 coding sequence is TGTGCCAGCAGTTTGGAGCTGGGTGAGGAGCAGTTCTTC.

A few counts support this clone. The J gene is TRBJ2-3, the V gene TRBV5-1; 10 positions match TRBD1. Germline values: CDR1 SGHRS, CDR2 YFSETQ. The CDR3 consists of 15 residues. With 4 bases clipped from V and 3 bases from J, the junction kept 5 bases outside the gene matches. The CDR3 protein is CASSLTGGMTDTQYF. As DNA, the CDR3 is TGCGCCAGCAGCCTGACAGGGGGCATGACAGATACGCAGTATTTT.

V gene TRBV12-3 or TRBV12-4 combines with J gene TRBJ1-5; TRBD1 is a possible D gene (5 bases). The CDR3 spans 13 residues. The V and J ends lost 11 bases and 3 bases respectively, with 14 bases between them. For the CDR3, the DNA is TGTGCCGGGGCTATAGGGCTCAATCAGCCCCAGCATTTT. Encoded protein: CAGAIGLNQPQHF.

This clone was recorded once. The chain couples TRBV5-1 to TRBJ2-7, with a possible D match to TRBD2 (5 bases). The germline V gene encodes CDR1 SGHRS and CDR2 YFSETQ. V dropped 2 bases and J dropped 3 bases, with 12 bases sitting between them. The length of the CDR3 is 14 residues. The CDR3 sequence: CASSLESGYYEQYF. The CDR3 nucleotides read TGCGCCAGCAGCTTAGAGTCGGGATACTACGAGCAGTACTTC. Filled out from reference TRBV5-1 and TRBJ2-7, the complete variable domain reads KAGVTQTPRYLIKTRGQQVTLSCSPISGHRSVSWYQQTPGQGLQFLFEYFSETQRNKGNFPGRFSGRQFSNSRSEMNVSTLELGDSALYLCASSLESGYYEQYFGPGTRLTVT.

This chain joins TRBV19 and TRBJ2-7; TRBD1 matches at 9 bases. The ends lost 8 bases at V and 6 bases at J; junction bases unmatched: 11. Germline CDR1 LNHDA, CDR2 SQIVND (reference sequence). CDR3 length equals 14 residues. The CDR3 bases are TGTGCCAGTCGCCGGGACAGGGACTTCCGCGAGCAGTACTTC. Translating gives CASRRDRDFREQYF.

There are a few counts of this clone. The V and J genes are TRBV5-1 and TRBJ2-1, with TRBD2 matching over 8 bases. Germline trimming cut 4 bases from V and 3 bases from J; bases unmatched to any gene: 15. There are 18 residues in the CDR3. CDR1 and CDR2 from the germline V gene are SGHRS and YFSETQ. The CDR3 is CASSGRGLGTENYNEQFF. The CDR3 bases are TGCGCCAGCAGCGGGAGGGGACTAGGGACTGAGAACTACAATGAGCAGTTCTTC.